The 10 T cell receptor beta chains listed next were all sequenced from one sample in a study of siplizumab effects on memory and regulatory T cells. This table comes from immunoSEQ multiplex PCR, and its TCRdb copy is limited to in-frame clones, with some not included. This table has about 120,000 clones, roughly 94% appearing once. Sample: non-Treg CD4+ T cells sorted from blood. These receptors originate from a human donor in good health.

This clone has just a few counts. The CDR3 coding sequence is TGTGCCTGGAGTGCCACCCGACTAGCGGCTACCTACGAGCAGTACTTC. Translating it yields CAWSATRLAATYEQYF. The V and J genes are TRBV30 and TRBJ2-7; 9 nucleotides line up with TRBD2. CDR1 and CDR2 (germline): GTSNPN, SVGIG (reference sequence). After removal of 1 base from V and 2 bases from J, the junction contained 9 bases not matched to a gene. The CDR3 is 16 amino acids. Looking up the rest from reference TRBV30 and TRBJ2-7 gives the full variable domain: SQTIHQWPATLVQPVGSPLSLECTVEGTSNPNLYWYRQAAGRGLQLLFYSVGIGQISSEVPQNLSASRPQDRQFILSSKKLLLSDSGFYLCAWSATRLAATYEQYFGPGTRLTVT.

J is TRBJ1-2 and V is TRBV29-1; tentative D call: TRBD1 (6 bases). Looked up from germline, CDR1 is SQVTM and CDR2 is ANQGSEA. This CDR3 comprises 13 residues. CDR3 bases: TGCGGCGGACGTGGGGGGGCGAGTAGTGGCTACACCTTC. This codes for CGGRGGASSGYTF.

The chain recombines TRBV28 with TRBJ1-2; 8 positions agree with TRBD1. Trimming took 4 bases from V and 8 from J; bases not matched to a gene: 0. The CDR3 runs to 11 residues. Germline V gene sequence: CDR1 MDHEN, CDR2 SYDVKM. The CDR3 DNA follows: TGTGCCAGCAGTTCAGGGGGCGGCTACACCTTC. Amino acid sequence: CASSSGGGYTF.

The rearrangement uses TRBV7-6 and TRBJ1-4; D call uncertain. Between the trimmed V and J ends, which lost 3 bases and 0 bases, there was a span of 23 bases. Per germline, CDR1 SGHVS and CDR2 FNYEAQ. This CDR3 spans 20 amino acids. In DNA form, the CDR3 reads TGTGCCAGCAGCTTCTATCTAGCCTACCGAGAACCTACAACTAATGAAAAACTGTTTTTT. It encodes CASSFYLAYREPTTNEKLFF.

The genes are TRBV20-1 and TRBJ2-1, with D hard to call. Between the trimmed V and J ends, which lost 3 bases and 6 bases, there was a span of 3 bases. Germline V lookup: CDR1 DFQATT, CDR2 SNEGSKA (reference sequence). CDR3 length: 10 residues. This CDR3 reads CSASSNEQFF. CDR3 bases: TGCAGTGCTAGTTCCAATGAGCAGTTCTTC.

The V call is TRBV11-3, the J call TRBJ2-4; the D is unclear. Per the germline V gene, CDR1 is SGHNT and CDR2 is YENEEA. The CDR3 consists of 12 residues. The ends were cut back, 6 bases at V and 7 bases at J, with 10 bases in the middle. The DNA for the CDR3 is TGTGCCAGCAGTTCCAGTGAGAACATTCAGTACTTC. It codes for CASSSSENIQYF.

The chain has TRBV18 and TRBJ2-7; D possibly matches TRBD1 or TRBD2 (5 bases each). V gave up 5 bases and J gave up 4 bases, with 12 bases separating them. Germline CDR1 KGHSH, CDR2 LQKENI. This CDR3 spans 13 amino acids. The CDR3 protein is CASSSGTSYEQYF. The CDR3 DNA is TGTGCCAGCTCATCCGGGACGTCTTACGAGCAGTACTTC.

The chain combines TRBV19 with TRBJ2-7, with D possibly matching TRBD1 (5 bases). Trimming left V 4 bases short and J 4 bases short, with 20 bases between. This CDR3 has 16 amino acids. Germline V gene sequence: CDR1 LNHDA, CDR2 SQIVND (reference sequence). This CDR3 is CASSTVQGMLAYEQYF. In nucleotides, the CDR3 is TGTGCCAGTAGTACGGTCCAGGGTATGCTGGCGTACGAGCAGTACTTC.

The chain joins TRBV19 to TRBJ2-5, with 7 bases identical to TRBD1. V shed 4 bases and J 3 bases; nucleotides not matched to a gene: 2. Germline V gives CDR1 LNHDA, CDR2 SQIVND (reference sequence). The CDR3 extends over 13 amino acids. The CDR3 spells CASSTGTEETQYF. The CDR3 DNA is TGTGCCAGTAGTACCGGGACAGAAGAGACCCAGTACTTC.

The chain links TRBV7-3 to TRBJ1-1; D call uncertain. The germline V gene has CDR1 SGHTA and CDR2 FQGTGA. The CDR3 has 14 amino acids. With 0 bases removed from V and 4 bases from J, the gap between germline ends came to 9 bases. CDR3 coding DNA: TGTGCCAGCAGCTTAACAGGGAGGAGCACTGAAGCTTTCTTT. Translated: CASSLTGRSTEAFF.